Below are 2 T cell receptor beta chains sequenced from a single sample in a study of beta chain features in type 1 diabetes. The sequenced template was cDNA made from the entire isolated RNA. This table comes from immunoSEQ multiplex PCR, and its TCRdb copy is limited to in-frame clones, with some not included. The repertoire holds some 200,000 clones, with about a tenth as singletons. Sample: central memory CD4+ T cells from blood. The receptors were gathered from a man between 18 and 35 years old in good health.

Concerning this clone: The sample contains more than one DNA sequence encoding this CDR3. The chain joins TRBV28 to TRBJ2-7; D is unclear. Looked up from germline, CDR1 is MDHEN and CDR2 is SYDVKM. Trimming took off 6 bases at V and 0 bases at J, with 3 bases between the two ends. CDR3 length: 11 amino acids. The CDR3 sequence: CASSSSYEQYF. CDR3 bases: TGTGCCAGCAGCTCCTCCTACGAGCAGTACTTC.

This rearrangement joins TRBV28 to TRBJ2-7; D is uncertain. CDR3 size: 11 residues. V was trimmed by 5 bases and J by 7 bases, leaving 9 bases between them. CDR1 is MDHEN and CDR2 is SYDVKM in the germline V gene. The CDR3 DNA sequence: TGTGCCAGCAGTGGGCTGTGGGAGCAGTACTTC. As protein: CASSGLWEQYF.